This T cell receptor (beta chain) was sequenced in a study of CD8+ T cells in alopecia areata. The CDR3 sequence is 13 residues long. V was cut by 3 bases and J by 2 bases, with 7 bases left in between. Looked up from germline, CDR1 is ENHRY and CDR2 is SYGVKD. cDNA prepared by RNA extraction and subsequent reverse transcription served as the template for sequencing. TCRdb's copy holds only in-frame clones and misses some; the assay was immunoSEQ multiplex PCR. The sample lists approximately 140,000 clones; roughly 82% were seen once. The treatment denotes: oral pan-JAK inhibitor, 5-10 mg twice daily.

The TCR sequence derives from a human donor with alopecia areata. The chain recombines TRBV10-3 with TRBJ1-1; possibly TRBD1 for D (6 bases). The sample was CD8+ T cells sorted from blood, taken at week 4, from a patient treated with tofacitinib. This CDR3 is CAISDRGNTEAFF. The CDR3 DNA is TGTGCCATCAGTGACAGGGGTAACACTGAAGCTTTCTTT.